Shown below are 15 T cell receptor beta chains from a single sample sequenced in a study of cytomegalovirus exposure and HLA in healthy donors. 13 Jbeta primers and 60 Vbeta primers were used for the PCR. Repertoires were generated with immunoSEQ multiplex PCR, while TCRdb's copy carries only in-frame clones and drops some. Here the sample spans roughly 100,000 clones, 75% to 85% being singletons. The sequencing input was PBMCs. The receptors originated from a man in his thirties or forties in good health and CMV-seronegative.

This clone was found a few times. The chain links TRBV7-6 to TRBJ1-2; D is unresolved. Trimming left V 5 bases short and J 4 bases short, with 14 bases between. The CDR3 runs 14 residues. Germline lookup yields CDR1 SGHVS and CDR2 FNYEAQ. CDR3 loop: CASSPSTELYGYTF. CDR3 nucleotides: TGTGCCAGCAGCCCATCCACAGAGCTCTATGGCTACACCTTC.

This rearrangement joins TRBV6-1 to TRBJ1-2; a weak D match, TRBD1 (6 bases). The CDR3 has 11 amino acids. Trimming shortened V by 7 bases and J by 8 bases, and 11 bases separated the two germline ends. Germline loops: CDR1 MNHNS, CDR2 SASEGT. For the CDR3, the DNA is TGTGCCAGCACACAGGGCCGAGGCTACACCTTC. Its protein is CASTQGRGYTF.

J is TRBJ2-3 and V is TRBV28; 11 bases match TRBD1. V lost 3 bases and J lost 4; bases outside the gene matches: 6. The CDR3 consists of 16 residues. Germline lookup yields CDR1 MDHEN and CDR2 SYDVKM. The CDR3 DNA sequence: TGTGCCAGCAGTTTTCTTGGACAGGGGGCCGCAGATACGCAGTATTTT. This gives the protein CASSFLGQGAADTQYF.

CDR3 coding DNA: TGTGCCAGCAGCTTGGAAAGGACAGGCGAGCAGTTCTTC. Its protein is CASSLERTGEQFF. The rearrangement uses TRBV7-6 and TRBJ2-1, with TRBD1 identical over 7 bases. The junction had 6 bases not matched to a gene; V was cut back by 3 bases and J by 10 bases. CDR1 is SGHVS, CDR2 FNYEAQ, per germline. This CDR3 is 13 amino acids long.

In this sample, this clone turned up a few times. The chain couples TRBV7-2 to TRBJ2-1, with 12 bases aligning to TRBD2. CDR3 length: 14 amino acids. J was trimmed by 6 bases and V by 6 bases; bases with no gene match: 3. Germline CDR1 reads SGHTA; CDR2 reads FQGNSA. CDR3 nucleotide sequence: TGTGCCAGCAGGGGACTAGCGGGTATCAATGAGCAGTTCTTC. Protein sequence: CASRGLAGINEQFF. Full variable domain (missing parts from reference TRBV7-2 and TRBJ2-1): GAGVSQSPSNKVTEKGKDVELRCDPISGHTALYWYRQSLGQGLEFLIYFQGNSAPDKSGLPSDRFSAERTGGSVSTLTIQRTQQEDSAVYLCASRGLAGINEQFFGPGTRLTVL.

This chain joins TRBV7-6 and TRBJ2-1; 12 nucleotides line up with TRBD2. There are 15 residues in the CDR3. Germline V gene lookup returns CDR1 SGHVS and CDR2 FNYEAQ. J lost 5 bases, V lost 6 bases, and 5 bases had no gene match. The CDR3 spells CASRRTSGANNEQFF. CDR3 coding DNA: TGTGCCAGCAGGAGGACTAGCGGGGCCAACAATGAGCAGTTCTTC.

There are a few counts of this clone. The chain couples TRBV30 to TRBJ2-1; 9 nucleotides agree with TRBD1. The CDR3 extends over 13 amino acids. V was clipped by 1 base and J by 14 bases; unmatched bases: 9. Germline lookup yields CDR1 GTSNPN and CDR2 SVGIG (reference sequence). The chain's CDR3 is CAWSDPWDRDKFF. The CDR3 DNA reads as TGTGCCTGGAGTGACCCCTGGGACAGGGACAAGTTCTTC.

This clone was counted many times. V usage is TRBV6-5 and J usage is TRBJ1-5, with D unresolved. Germline V gene lookup returns CDR1 MNHEY and CDR2 SVGAGI. The CDR3 extends over 14 amino acids. The ends were cut back, 4 bases at V and 4 bases at J, with 11 bases in the middle. The CDR3 spells CASSSNTVNQPQHF. In nucleotides, the CDR3 is TGTGCCAGCAGTTCTAATACAGTTAATCAGCCCCAGCATTTT.

The gene calls are TRBV7-9 and TRBJ2-1, with TRBD1 identical over 8 bases. Germline V gene sequence: CDR1 SEHNR, CDR2 FQNEAQ (reference sequence). The CDR3 runs 14 residues. V shed 5 bases, J shed 8 bases, and the junction held 8 bases outside the gene matches. The CDR3 DNA follows: TGTGCCAGCAGCCGACAGGGGCCGCTTCATGAGCAGTTCTTC. Translation: CASSRQGPLHEQFF. Filled out from reference TRBV7-9 and TRBJ2-1, the complete variable domain reads DTGVSQNPRHKITKRGQNVTFRCDPISEHNRLYWYRQTLGQGPEFLTYFQNEAQLEKSRLLSDRFSAERPKGSFSTLEIQRTEQGDSAMYLCASSRQGPLHEQFFGPGTRLTVL.

In this sample, this clone turned up once. The V gene is TRBV5-1, the J gene TRBJ2-1, with 12 positions matching TRBD2. The germline gives CDR1 SGHRS, CDR2 YFSETQ. V was clipped by 4 bases and J by 0 bases; unmatched bases: 8. The CDR3 is 18 residues long. In DNA, the CDR3 is TGCGCCAGCAGCCGGGGACTAGCGGGCCAAAGCTCCTACAATGAGCAGTTCTTC. Its protein is CASSRGLAGQSSYNEQFF.

The rearrangement links TRBV25-1 to TRBJ1-6; maybe TRBD1 (6 bases). CDR1 is MGHDK, CDR2 SYGVNS, per germline. Trimming stripped 3 bases from V and 7 bases from J, with 13 bases between. The CDR3 covers 15 residues. CDR3 nucleotide sequence: TGTGCCAGCAGTGACCTCGGGACAAGCAATTCACCCCTCCACTTT. Protein sequence: CASSDLGTSNSPLHF.

This clone was seen a few times. This chain links TRBV4-1 with TRBJ2-5; no reliable D call. Germline loops: CDR1 MGHRA, CDR2 YSYEKL. The germline V and J ends were trimmed by 1 base and 1 base, with 7 bases remaining between them. This CDR3 has 14 amino acids. CDR3 DNA: TGCGCCAGCAGCCAAGCACAGCTCCAAGAGACCCAGTACTTC. Its translation is CASSQAQLQETQYF.

CDR3 residues: CSVETGYGYTF. CDR3 in DNA: TGCAGCGTTGAAACAGGGTATGGCTACACCTTC. The V gene is TRBV29-1, the J gene TRBJ1-2, with D perhaps matching TRBD1 (6 bases). This CDR3 region has 11 residues. V was shortened by 2 bases and J by 5 bases, with 6 bases between the two germline ends. The V gene's germline CDR1 is SQVTM and CDR2 ANQGSEA.

The rearrangement uses TRBV29-1 and TRBJ1-1; 8 bases match TRBD1. Germline V CDR1 and CDR2: SQVTM, ANQGSEA. The J segment lost 6 bases and the V segment lost 4 bases, leaving 7 bases of the junction unmatched. The CDR3 totals 13 residues. The CDR3 DNA reads TGCAGCGTTGGAACAGGGGGTAGAGCTGAAGCTTTCTTT. Translation gives CSVGTGGRAEAFF.

V is TRBV27 and J is TRBJ2-7, with TRBD2 matching over 7 bases. Germline trimming cut 1 base from V and 6 bases from J; bases unmatched to any gene: 15. The germline V gene encodes CDR1 MNHEY and CDR2 SMNVEV (reference sequence). The CDR3 contains 17 residues. The CDR3 loop is CASSLLAGVALGGEQYF. CDR3 coding DNA: TGTGCCAGCAGTTTATTGGCGGGAGTAGCGCTGGGTGGCGAGCAGTACTTC.